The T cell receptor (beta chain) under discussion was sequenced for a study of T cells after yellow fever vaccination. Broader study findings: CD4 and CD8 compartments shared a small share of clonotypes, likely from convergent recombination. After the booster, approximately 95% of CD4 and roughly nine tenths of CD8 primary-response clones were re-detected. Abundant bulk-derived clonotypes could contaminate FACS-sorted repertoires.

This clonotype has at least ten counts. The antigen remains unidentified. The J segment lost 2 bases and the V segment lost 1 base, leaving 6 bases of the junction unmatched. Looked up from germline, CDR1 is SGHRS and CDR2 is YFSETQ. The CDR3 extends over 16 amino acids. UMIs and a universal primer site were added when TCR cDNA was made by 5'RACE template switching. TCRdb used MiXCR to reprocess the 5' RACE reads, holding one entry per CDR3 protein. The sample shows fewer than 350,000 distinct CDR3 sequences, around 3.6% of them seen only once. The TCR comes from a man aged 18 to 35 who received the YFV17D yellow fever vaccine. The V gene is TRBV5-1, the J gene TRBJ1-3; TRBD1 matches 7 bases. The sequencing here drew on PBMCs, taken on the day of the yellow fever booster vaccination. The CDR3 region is CASSLSEGAAGNTIYF. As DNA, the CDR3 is TGCGCCAGCAGCTTGTCTGAGGGGGCCGCTGGAAACACCATATATTTT.